The sequence of this T cell receptor (beta chain) was determined in a study of blood T cells in healthy people across ages. Collection of 8.5 to 10 milliliters of peripheral blood was performed for each donor. Combining a sample-barcoded 5' primer with a J-beta primer mix, a second PCR ran for about 6 to 11 cycles. Each cDNA molecule, via a template-switch adaptor with 12 random nucleotides, was tagged. Researchers report that each sample yielded at least 2.5 million CDR3-containing paired-end reads. TCRdb itself ran the 5' RACE reads through MiXCR, one entry per CDR3 protein. The repertoire has fewer than 950,000 distinct CDR3 sequences, 50% to 65% of them found once; the top ten carry approximately 40%. The length of the CDR3 is 16 residues. V dropped 7 bases and J dropped 0; count of bases not matched to a gene: 4. The germline V gene has CDR1 LNHNV and CDR2 YYDKDF (reference sequence).

The sequencing sample was made of blood. The chain joins TRBV15 to TRBJ2-6; 9 bases are a match to TRBD1. The TCR sequence derives from a man older than 75 in good health. The CDR3 bases are TGTGCCACCACCCCGGGACAGGGCTCTGGGGCCAACGTCCTGACTTTC. As protein: CATTPGQGSGANVLTF.